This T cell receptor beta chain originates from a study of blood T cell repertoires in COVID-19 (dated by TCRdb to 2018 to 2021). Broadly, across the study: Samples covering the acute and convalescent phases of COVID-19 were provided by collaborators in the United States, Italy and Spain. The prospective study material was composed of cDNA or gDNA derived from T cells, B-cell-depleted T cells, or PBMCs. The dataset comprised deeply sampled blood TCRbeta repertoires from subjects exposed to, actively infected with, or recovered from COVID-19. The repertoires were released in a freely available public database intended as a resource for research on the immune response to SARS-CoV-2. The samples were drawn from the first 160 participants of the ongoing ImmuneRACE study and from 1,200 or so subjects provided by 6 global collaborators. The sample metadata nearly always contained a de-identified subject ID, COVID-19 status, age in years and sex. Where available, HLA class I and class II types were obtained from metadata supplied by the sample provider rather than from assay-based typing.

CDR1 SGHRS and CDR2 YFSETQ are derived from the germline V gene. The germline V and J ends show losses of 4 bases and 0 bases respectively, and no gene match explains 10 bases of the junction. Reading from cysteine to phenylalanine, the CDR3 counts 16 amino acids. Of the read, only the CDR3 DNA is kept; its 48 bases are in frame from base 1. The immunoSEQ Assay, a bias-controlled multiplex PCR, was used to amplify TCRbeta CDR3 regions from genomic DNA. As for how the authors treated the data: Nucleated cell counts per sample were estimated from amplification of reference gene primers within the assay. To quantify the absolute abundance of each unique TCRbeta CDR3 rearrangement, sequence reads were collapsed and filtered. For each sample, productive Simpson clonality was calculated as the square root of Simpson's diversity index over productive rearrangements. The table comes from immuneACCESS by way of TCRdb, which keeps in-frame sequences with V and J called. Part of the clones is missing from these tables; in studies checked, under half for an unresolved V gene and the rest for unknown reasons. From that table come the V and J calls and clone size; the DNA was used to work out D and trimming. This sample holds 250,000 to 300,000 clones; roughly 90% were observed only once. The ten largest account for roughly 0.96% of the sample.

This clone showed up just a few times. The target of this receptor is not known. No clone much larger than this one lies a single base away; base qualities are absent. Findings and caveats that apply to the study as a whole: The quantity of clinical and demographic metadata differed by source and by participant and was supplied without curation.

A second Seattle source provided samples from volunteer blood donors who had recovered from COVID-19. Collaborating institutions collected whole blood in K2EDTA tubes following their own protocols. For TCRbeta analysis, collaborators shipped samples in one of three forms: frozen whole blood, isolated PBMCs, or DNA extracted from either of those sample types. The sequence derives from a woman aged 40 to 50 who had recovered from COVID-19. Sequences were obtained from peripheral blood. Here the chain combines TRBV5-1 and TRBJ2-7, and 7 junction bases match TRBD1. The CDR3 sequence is CASSGGWTGSSYEQYF. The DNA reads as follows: TGCGCCAGCAGCGGAGGATGGACAGGAAGCTCCTACGAGCAGTACTTC.